The 9 T cell receptor beta chains reported below all come from one sample, sequenced in a study of T cell repertoires in cytomegalovirus infection (dated by TCRdb to the late 2010s). Data came from an Illumina HiSeq 1500. Starting from the raw public reads, TCRdb applied fastp trimming at Q25, assembled clones with MiXCR and retained in-frame beta chains. Rows with one shared CDR3 protein collapse into an entry with the most common genes and DNA. The sample includes about 740,000 distinct CDR3 sequences, with 35% observed a single time. In total, the top ten clones hold under 3% of the sample. Sequencing was carried out using PBMCs. The receptors originated from a human donor in good health (CMV status not recorded). Some clones in this sample may be carry-over from other donors' samples.

The sample holds a few counts of this clonotype. The chain links TRBV7-9 to TRBJ2-5; D possibly corresponds to TRBD1 (6 bases). The CDR3 loop spans 14 amino acids. V was trimmed by 0 bases and J by 7 bases, leaving 12 bases between them. Germline CDR1 reads SEHNR; CDR2 reads FQNEAQ (reference sequence). Here the CDR3 reads CASSLAGAPRTQYF. In DNA form, the CDR3 reads TGTGCCAGCAGCTTAGCGGGGGCGCCCAGGACCCAGTACTTC.

The chain joins TRBV11-2 to TRBJ2-5, with D possibly being TRBD1 or TRBD2 (6 bases each). CDR3 size: 15 residues. CDR1 and CDR2 (germline): SGHAT, FQNNGV. V lost 1 base and J lost 5, with 14 bases in between. The CDR3 bases are TGTGCCAGCAGCTTAGGGGGGCGGGATGGGGAGACCCAGTACTTC. This encodes CASSLGGRDGETQYF.

In this sample, this clonotype turned up a few times. The chain joins TRBV7-8 to TRBJ2-7; a possible D gene is TRBD2 (6 bases). The V gene's germline CDR1 is SGHVS and CDR2 FQNEAQ. The CDR3 runs 16 residues. V gave up 1 base and J gave up 2 bases, with 15 bases separating them. CDR3 in amino acids: CASSLGVAGSPYEQYF. CDR3 sequence (DNA): TGTGCCAGCAGCTTAGGGGTCGCGGGGAGCCCCTACGAGCAGTACTTC. Full variable domain (rest looked up from reference TRBV7-8 and TRBJ2-7): GAGVSQSPRYKVAKRGQDVALRCDPISGHVSLFWYQQALGQGPEFLTYFQNEAQLDKSGLPSDRFFAERPEGSVSTLKIQRTQQEDSAVYLCASSLGVAGSPYEQYFGPGTRLTVT.

This clonotype was recorded a few times. The CDR3 sequence is CASAAGGIGETQYF. CDR3 coding DNA: TGTGCCAGTGCTGCAGGGGGCATAGGAGAGACCCAGTACTTC. The chain links TRBV7-6 to TRBJ2-5, with TRBD1 matching over 8 bases. In germline, CDR1 is SGHVS, CDR2 FNYEAQ. The CDR3 length is 14 residues. V was pared by 9 bases and J by 4 bases, with 10 bases of the junction left unmatched. Together with reference TRBV7-6 and TRBJ2-5, the CDR3 gives the full variable domain: GAGVSQSPRYKVTKRGQDVALRCDPISGHVSLYWYRQALGQGPEFLTYFNYEAQQDKSGLPNDRFSAERPEGSISTLTIQRTEQRDSAMYRCASAAGGIGETQYFGPGTRLLVL.

The V and J genes are TRBV6-6 and TRBJ1-6; D not resolved. The CDR3 contains 12 residues. V lost 4 bases and J lost 9, with 7 bases in between. The germline CDR1 and CDR2 sequences are MNHNY and SVGAGI (reference sequence). The CDR3 here is CASSSSLSPLHF. The CDR3 DNA sequence: TGTGCCAGCAGTTCGTCGCTTTCACCCCTCCACTTT.

This clonotype came up a few times. The chain couples TRBV6-5 to TRBJ2-6; 8 bases align to TRBD1. This CDR3 comprises 17 residues. After removal of 2 bases from V and 2 bases from J, the junction contained 5 bases not matched to a gene. Germline V gene lookup returns CDR1 MNHEY and CDR2 SVGAGI. CDR3 sequence reads: CASSYGTGGAGANVLTF. DNA for the CDR3: TGTGCCAGCAGTTACGGGACAGGCGGAGCTGGGGCCAACGTCCTGACTTTC.

This clonotype was observed a handful of times. The rearrangement uses TRBV6-1 and TRBJ1-5; D gene unclear. Germline CDR1 is MNHNS and CDR2 is SASEGT. This CDR3 has 13 amino acids. V was clipped by 6 bases and J by 0 bases, with 6 bases between them. This chain's CDR3 is CASRAFSNQPQHF. Here the CDR3 DNA reads TGTGCCAGCAGGGCCTTTAGCAATCAGCCCCAGCATTTT.

The genes are TRBV12-3 or TRBV12-4 and TRBJ2-7, with 7 positions matching TRBD2. This CDR3 region has 15 residues. J lost 1 base, V lost 6 bases, and 9 bases had no gene match. CDR3 sequence reads: CASSPLGAGSYEQYF. The CDR3 DNA reads as TGTGCCAGCAGCCCCCTCGGAGCGGGGTCCTACGAGCAGTACTTC.

This clonotype was seen ten or more times. This rearrangement joins TRBV7-2 to TRBJ1-2, with 7 nucleotides matching TRBD1. The CDR3 totals 17 residues. CDR1 and CDR2 from the germline V gene are SGHTA and FQGNSA. The junction had 12 bases not matched to a gene; V was cut back by 5 bases and J by 0 bases. Here the CDR3 reads CASSPRQGRSPNYGYTF. The CDR3 bases are TGTGCCAGCAGCCCGAGACAGGGTAGATCCCCTAACTATGGCTACACCTTC.